This T cell receptor beta chain was identified during a study of Ad26.COV2.S vaccination and SARS-CoV-2 variants. About the research overall: COV1001, an Ad26.COV2.S trial, supplied this vaccine-arm donor. Once, or twice with 56 days between doses, Ad26.COV2.S was given intramuscularly.

On this clone: Its antigen is unidentified.

Clones were read by immunoSEQ multiplex PCR, and TCRdb kept only the in-frame ones, dropping some. The table has 500,000 or so clones, nearly 90% seen once. Treatment indicated: 15 to 20 received Ad26.COV2.S at low or high dose, single or two shots; 5 received placebo; per-sample allocation not given. After the first vaccine or placebo injection, samples were drawn on day 63. Points from the study as a whole: Non-spike TCR breadth was similar in vaccine and placebo recipients.

Trimming cost V 6 bases and J 2 bases, with 19 bases left between them. The CDR3 spans 16 residues. From germline, CDR1 is SGHAT and CDR2 FQNNGV. V and J are TRBV11-2 and TRBJ2-5, with D hard to call. This material consisted of peripheral blood, taken in a trial of Ad26.COV2.S vaccine versus placebo. This clonotype was obtained from a person aged 18-60 years who received the Ad26.COV2.S COVID-19 vaccine or a placebo. The DNA for the CDR3 is TGTGCCAGCAGACTCTATGTCGCTAGTCAGCAAGAGACCCAGTACTTC. Translated: CASRLYVASQQETQYF.